The TCR beta chain described here comes from a study of siplizumab effects on memory and regulatory T cells. Repertoires were generated with immunoSEQ multiplex PCR, while TCRdb's copy carries only in-frame clones and drops some. Among about 91,000 clones, roughly 96% were seen once, and the ten largest hold 0.025% to 0.035%. This CDR3 has 14 amino acids. Germline CDR1 and CDR2: SNHLY and FYNNEI. The V and J ends lost 6 bases and 0 bases respectively, with 9 bases between them. The chain links TRBV2 to TRBJ1-5; D is unresolved. Sequenced sample: naive CD4+ T cells sorted from blood. The receptor comes from a human donor in good health. The CDR3 DNA sequence: TGTGCCAGCAGCGAGCTATTTAGCAATCAGCCCCAGCATTTT. This gives the protein CASSELFSNQPQHF.